This is a list of T cell receptor beta chains from one sample in a study of T cell changes during pregnancy in multiple sclerosis. The data were produced by immunoSEQ multiplex PCR, yet TCRdb's version contains in-frame clones alone and is incomplete. The table includes 55,000 to 65,000 clones, over 90% detected once. The sequences come from CD8+ T cells from peripheral blood mononuclear cells, collected in the third trimester of pregnancy. The receptors stem from a female donor with multiple sclerosis, enrolled in a pregnancy study. CDR3s include the opening cysteine and the closing phenylalanine or tryptophan. A D gene is named only where the DNA matches it firmly. Only part of the rows carry a size: once, few, many, or a class if the clone is expanded.

>-|TRBD2|TRBV19|TRBJ2-7
CASSLGLAGGHEQYF
TGTGCCAGTAGTCTTGGACTAGCGGGAGGCCACGAGCAGTACTTC
>-|-|TRBV10-2|TRBJ1-2
CARGALNYGYTF
TGCGCCAGGGGGGCGTTGAACTATGGCTACACCTTC
>-|TRBD2|TRBV7-9|TRBJ2-5
CASSWASGRALSGETQYF
TGTGCCAGCAGCTGGGCTAGCGGGAGGGCCCTATCTGGGGAGACCCAGTACTTC
>few|-|TRBV30|TRBJ2-7
CAARAVTYEQYF
TGTGCGGCGAGAGCGGTAACCTACGAGCAGTACTTC
>-|TRBD2|TRBV19|TRBJ2-1
CASSSFGLAGYNEQFF
TGTGCCAGTAGTTCGTTCGGACTAGCGGGATACAATGAGCAGTTCTTC
>once|-|TRBV30|TRBJ2-7
CAWSPSYEQYF
TGTGCCTGGAGTCCTTCCTACGAGCAGTACTTC
>-|-|TRBV7-6|TRBJ1-5
CASSLTGPPGGQPQHF
TGTGCCAGCAGCTTAACTGGCCCACCGGGTGGCCAGCCCCAGCATTTT
>-|TRBD2|TRBV30|TRBJ2-1
CAWSVGLAGDEQFF
TGTGCCTGGAGTGTGGGGCTAGCGGGAGATGAGCAGTTCTTC
>-|-|TRBV19|TRBJ2-7
CASSIAGGFAYEQYF
TGTGCCAGTAGTATAGCGGGCGGGTTCGCGTACGAGCAGTACTTC
>-|-|TRBV19|TRBJ2-7
CASSASGYEQYF
TGTGCCAGTAGTGCCTCAGGCTACGAGCAGTACTTC
>-|-|TRBV30|TRBJ1-2
CAWGGTAYGYTF
TGTGCCTGGGGGGGGACGGCCTATGGCTACACCTTC
>-|TRBD1|TRBV10-3|TRBJ2-3
CAIWDRDTDTQYF
TGTGCCATATGGGACAGGGACACAGATACGCAGTATTTT
>once|-|TRBV13|TRBJ1-2
CASSVGGALYGYTF
TGTGCCAGCAGCGTCGGAGGGGCCCTCTATGGCTACACCTTC
>-|TRBD2|TRBV29-1|TRBJ2-1
CSVEGTSGKTYNEQFF
TGCAGCGTTGAAGGAACTAGCGGGAAGACCTACAATGAGCAGTTCTTC
>-|-|TRBV5-1|TRBJ2-1
CASSLGVDWGYNEQFF
TGCGCCAGCAGCTTGGGTGTGGACTGGGGCTACAATGAGCAGTTCTTC
>-|TRBD2|TRBV19|TRBJ2-1
CASSLARSGTHNEQFF
TGTGCCAGTAGTTTGGCTCGGAGCGGGACCCACAATGAGCAGTTCTTC
>once|-|TRBV28|TRBJ2-7
CASSSSNLLDSYEQYF
TGTGCCAGCAGTTCTAGCAACCTACTAGATTCCTACGAGCAGTACTTC
>-|TRBD1|TRBV5-1|TRBJ2-7
CASSMGQGSHEQYF
TGCGCCAGCAGCATGGGACAGGGGTCCCACGAGCAGTACTTC
>-|-|TRBV5-6|TRBJ2-7
CASSTGLREQYF
TGTGCCAGCAGCACAGGGTTGCGCGAGCAGTACTTC
>-|TRBD1|TRBV27|TRBJ2-5
CASSMDREGKTQYF
TGTGCCAGCAGCATGGACAGGGAAGGAAAGACCCAGTACTTC
>few|-|TRBV7-9|TRBJ1-1
CASSSGMMNTEAFF
TGTGCCAGCAGCTCGGGGATGATGAACACTGAAGCTTTCTTT
>-|TRBD1|TRBV4-1|TRBJ2-7
CASSLTGGAYEQYF
TGCGCCAGCAGCCTCACAGGGGGCGCATACGAGCAGTACTTC
>few|TRBD1|TRBV27|TRBJ1-5
CASSLGQGLHQPQHF
TGTGCCAGCAGTTTAGGACAGGGTCTTCATCAGCCCCAGCATTTT
>-|TRBD2|TRBV29-1|TRBJ2-7
CSVERGGNEQYF
TGCAGCGTTGAGCGGGGGGGCAACGAGCAGTACTTC
>-|-|TRBV9|TRBJ2-1
CASSVPRAADSYNEQFF
TGTGCCAGCAGCGTACCCCGAGCGGCCGACTCCTACAATGAGCAGTTCTTC
>-|-|TRBV4-1|TRBJ2-7
CASSLDHYEQYF
TGCGCCAGCAGTCTAGACCATTACGAGCAGTACTTC
>few|-|TRBV29-1|TRBJ1-1
CSVEEWAGTEAFF
TGCAGCGTTGAAGAATGGGCGGGGACTGAAGCTTTCTTT
>-|-|TRBV5-1|TRBJ1-3
CASRPQGTGNTIYF
TGCGCCAGCAGGCCACAGGGTACTGGAAACACCATATATTTT
>-|TRBD1|TRBV13|TRBJ1-3
CASSPGTGQTIYF
TGTGCCAGCAGCCCCGGGACAGGCCAAACCATATATTTT
>-|TRBD1|TRBV15|TRBJ1-3
CATARRDRGVNTIYF
TGTGCCACTGCCCGTCGGGACAGGGGGGTCAACACCATATATTTT
>-|TRBD1|TRBV23-1|TRBJ2-5
CASSQSSDRGVETQYF
TGCGCCAGCAGTCAATCGAGCGACAGGGGGGTGGAGACCCAGTACTTC
>-|TRBD1|TRBV27|TRBJ1-1
CASRPTPRDRRTYTEAFF
TGTGCCAGCAGACCAACCCCTCGGGACAGGAGGACTTACACTGAAGCTTTCTTT
>once|-|TRBV25-1|TRBJ2-1
CASSERGDGEQFF
TGTGCCAGCAGTGAGCGGGGTGACGGTGAGCAGTTCTTC
>-|-|TRBV6-6|TRBJ1-5
CASNSEVGINQPQHF
TGTGCCAGCAACTCCGAGGTCGGCATCAATCAGCCCCAGCATTTT
>-|TRBD1|TRBV28|TRBJ2-1
CASSPGQAYNEQFF
TGTGCCAGCAGTCCGGGACAGGCTTACAATGAGCAGTTCTTC
>-|-|TRBV28|TRBJ2-7
CASRPRVSSYEQYF
TGTGCCAGCAGACCCAGGGTTAGCTCCTACGAGCAGTACTTC
>-|TRBD1|TRBV28|TRBJ2-7
CASSPGTGGIYEQYF
TGTGCCAGCAGTCCCGGGACAGGGGGCATATACGAGCAGTACTTC
>-|TRBD2|TRBV28|TRBJ2-1
CASSLRASGRASGINEQFF
TGTGCCAGCAGTTTAAGGGCTAGCGGGAGGGCCAGCGGGATCAATGAGCAGTTCTTC
>-|TRBD1|TRBV28|TRBJ1-2
CASSLFGTDNAQNYGYTF
TGTGCCAGCAGTCTCTTTGGGACAGACAACGCCCAAAACTATGGCTACACCTTC
>-|TRBD1|TRBV4-1|TRBJ2-7
CASSQLNRGTYEQYF
TGCGCCAGCAGCCAATTAAACAGGGGAACTTACGAGCAGTACTTC
>-|TRBD2|TRBV5-4|TRBJ2-1
CASSLGTSGSYNEQFF
TGTGCCAGCAGCTTAGGGACCAGCGGGAGCTACAATGAGCAGTTCTTC
>once|-|TRBV9|TRBJ1-2
CASSVGGRGYTF
TGTGCCAGCAGCGTAGGAGGGAGGGGCTACACCTTC
>-|TRBD2|TRBV2|TRBJ2-1
CASSETPSGSSYNEQFF
TGTGCCAGCAGTGAAACCCCTAGCGGGAGCTCCTACAATGAGCAGTTCTTC
>-|-|TRBV5-6|TRBJ1-2
CASTSRLDYGYTF
TGTGCCAGCACCTCGCGGTTAGACTATGGCTACACCTTC
>-|-|TRBV10-3|TRBJ2-5
CAINSPGKETQYF
TGTGCCATCAATTCTCCGGGGAAAGAGACCCAGTACTTC
>-|-|TRBV4-3|TRBJ2-1
CASSHGSGNEQFF
TGCGCCAGCAGCCATGGAAGCGGCAATGAGCAGTTCTTC